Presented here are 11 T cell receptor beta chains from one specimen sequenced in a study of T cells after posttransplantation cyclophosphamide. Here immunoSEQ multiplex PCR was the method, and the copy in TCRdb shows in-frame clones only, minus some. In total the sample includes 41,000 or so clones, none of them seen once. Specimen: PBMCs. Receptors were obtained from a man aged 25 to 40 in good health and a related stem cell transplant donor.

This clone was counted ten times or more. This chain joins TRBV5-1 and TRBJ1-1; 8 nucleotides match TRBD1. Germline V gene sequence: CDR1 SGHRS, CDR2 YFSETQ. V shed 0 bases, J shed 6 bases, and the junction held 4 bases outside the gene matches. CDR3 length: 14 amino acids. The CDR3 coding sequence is TGCGCCAGCAGCTTGGGGGGACAGGTTTCTGAAGCTTTCTTT. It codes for CASSLGGQVSEAFF.

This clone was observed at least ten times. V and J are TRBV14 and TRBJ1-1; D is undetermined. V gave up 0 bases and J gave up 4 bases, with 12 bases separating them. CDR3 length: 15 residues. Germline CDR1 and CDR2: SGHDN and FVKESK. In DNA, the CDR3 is TGTGCCAGCAGCCAAGATTTAGCGTCCGTCACTGAAGCTTTCTTT. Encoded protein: CASSQDLASVTEAFF.

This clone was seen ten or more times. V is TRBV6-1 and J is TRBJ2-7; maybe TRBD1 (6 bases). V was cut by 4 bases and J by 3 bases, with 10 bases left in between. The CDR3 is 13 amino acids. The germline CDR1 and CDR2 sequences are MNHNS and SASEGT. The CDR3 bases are TGTGCCAGCAGTGTCATGGACAGCTACGAGCAGTACTTC. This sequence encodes CASSVMDSYEQYF.

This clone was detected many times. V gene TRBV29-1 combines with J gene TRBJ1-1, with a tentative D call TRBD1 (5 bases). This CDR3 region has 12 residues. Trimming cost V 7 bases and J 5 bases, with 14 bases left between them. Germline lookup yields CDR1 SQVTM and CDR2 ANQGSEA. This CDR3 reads CSARGEGTEAFF. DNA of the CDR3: TGCAGCGCGAGGGGTGAAGGGACTGAAGCTTTCTTT.

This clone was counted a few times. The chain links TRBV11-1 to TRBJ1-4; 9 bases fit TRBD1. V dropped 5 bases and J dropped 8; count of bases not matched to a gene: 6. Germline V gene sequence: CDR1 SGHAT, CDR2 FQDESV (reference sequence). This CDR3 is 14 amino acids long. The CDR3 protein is CASSRTGAKEKLFF. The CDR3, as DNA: TGTGCCAGCAGCCGGACAGGGGCGAAGGAAAAACTGTTTTTT.

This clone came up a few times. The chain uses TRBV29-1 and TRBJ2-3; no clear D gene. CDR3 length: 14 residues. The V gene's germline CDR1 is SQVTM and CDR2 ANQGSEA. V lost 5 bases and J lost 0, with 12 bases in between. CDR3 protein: CSVQPSTSTDTQYF. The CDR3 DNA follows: TGCAGCGTTCAACCCTCCACTAGCACAGATACGCAGTATTTT.

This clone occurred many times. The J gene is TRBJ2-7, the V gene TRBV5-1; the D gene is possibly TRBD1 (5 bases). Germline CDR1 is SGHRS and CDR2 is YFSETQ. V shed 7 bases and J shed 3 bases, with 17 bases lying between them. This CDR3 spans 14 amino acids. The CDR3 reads CASRQAGNFYEQYF. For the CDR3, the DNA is TGCGCCAGCCGCCAGGCAGGGAATTTCTACGAGCAGTACTTC.

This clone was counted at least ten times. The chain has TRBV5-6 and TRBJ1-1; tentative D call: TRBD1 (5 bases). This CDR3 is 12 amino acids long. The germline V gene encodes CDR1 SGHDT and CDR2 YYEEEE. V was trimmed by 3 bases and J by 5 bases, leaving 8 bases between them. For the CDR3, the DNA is TGTGCCAGCAGCTCAAGACAGACTGAAGCTTTCTTT. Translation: CASSSRQTEAFF. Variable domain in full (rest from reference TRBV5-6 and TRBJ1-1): DAGVTQSPTHLIKTRGQQVTLRCSPKSGHDTVSWYQQALGQGPQFIFQYYEEEERQRGNFPDRFSGHQFPNYSSELNVNALLLGDSALYLCASSSRQTEAFFGQGTRLTVV.

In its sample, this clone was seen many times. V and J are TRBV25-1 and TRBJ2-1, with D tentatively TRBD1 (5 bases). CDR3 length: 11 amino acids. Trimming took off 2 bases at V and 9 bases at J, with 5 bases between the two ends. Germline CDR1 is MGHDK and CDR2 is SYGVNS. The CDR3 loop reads CASSERGEQFF. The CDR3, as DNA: TGTGCCAGCAGTGAAAGGGGTGAGCAGTTCTTC.

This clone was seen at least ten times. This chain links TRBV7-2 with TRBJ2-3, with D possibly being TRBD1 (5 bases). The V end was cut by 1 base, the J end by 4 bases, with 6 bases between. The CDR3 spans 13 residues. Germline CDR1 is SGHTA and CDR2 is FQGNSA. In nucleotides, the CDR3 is TGTGCCAGCAGCTTAGACAGGCCAGATACGCAGTATTTT. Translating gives CASSLDRPDTQYF.

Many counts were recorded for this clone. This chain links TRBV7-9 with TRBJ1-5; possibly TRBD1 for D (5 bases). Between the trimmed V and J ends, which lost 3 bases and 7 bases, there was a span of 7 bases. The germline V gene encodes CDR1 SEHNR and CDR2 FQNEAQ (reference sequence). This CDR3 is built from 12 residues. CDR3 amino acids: CASSFDSQPQHF. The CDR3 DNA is TGTGCCAGCAGCTTCGACAGCCAGCCCCAGCATTTT.